This T cell receptor beta chain comes out of a study of OX40 agonist ivuxolimab in advanced cancers. The CDR3 covers 17 residues. This clone was observed a single time. The assay was immunoSEQ multiplex PCR, and TCRdb's table has in-frame clones only and misses some. Of tens of thousands of clones detected, approximately 90% appear once; the ten largest clones hold 24%. The sample consisted of CD4+ or CD8+ T cells sorted from blood, taken in a trial of the OX40 agonist ivuxolimab. The origin of this receptor is an adult with an advanced solid tumor such as melanoma, head and neck, liver or kidney cancer. The gene calls are TRBV7-5 and TRBJ2-1; no DNA check was done on the table's D call, TRBD2. TRBV7-5 is listed as a pseudogene. As DNA, the CDR3 is TGTGTCAGAACCTCTACTAGCGGACCGAGCTCCTACAATGAGCAGTTCTTC. It encodes CVRTSTSGPSSYNEQFF.